The clone carrying this T cell receptor beta chain turned up a few times. Its antigen is still unknown. The sample originates from a study of T cell repertoires in ileal Crohn's disease. At the level of the study: All patients had surgery for stricturing (61%) or penetrating (around 40%) disease. TCRB immunosequencing input was five hundred nanograms of biopsy DNA per sample. General study points: Clonality above 26.8% at surgery always came with endoscopic recurrence. Compared with non-smokers, active smokers at surgery showed more clonal expansions.

Time point of the sample: inflamed ileum from the surgical specimen. The V and J ends lost 3 bases and 6 bases respectively, with 12 bases between them. The germline CDR1 and CDR2 sequences are SGHNT and YENEEA. The CDR3 is 14 residues long. The method was immunoSEQ multiplex PCR; TCRdb's version includes in-frame clones alone and lacks a portion of them. The profile shows about 4,200 clones, around three quarters of them singletons. Sequencing used ileal tissue. The V and J genes are TRBV11-3 and TRBJ2-1, with D perhaps being TRBD1 or TRBD2 (6 bases each). This TCR was sampled from an adult with Crohn's disease. The CDR3 here is CASSFGGARNEQFF. CDR3 DNA sequence: TGTGCCAGCAGCTTCGGGGGCGCGCGCAATGAGCAGTTCTTC. Full variable domain (outside the CDR3, taken from reference TRBV11-3 and TRBJ2-1): EAGVVQSPRYKIIEKKQPVAFWCNPISGHNTLYWYLQNLGQGPELLIRYENEEAVDDSQLPKDRFSAERLKGVDSTLKIQPAELGDSAVYLCASSFGGARNEQFFGPGTRLTVL.